The present T cell receptor (beta chain) was sequenced within a study of blood T cell repertoires in COVID-19. The overall study: Both acute and convalescent COVID-19 samples were obtained from the United States, Italy and Spain.

Measured with immunoSEQ multiplex PCR; TCRdb has only the in-frame clones, and not every one. The sample lists hundreds of thousands of clones; over 75% were seen once. Germline V gene data show CDR1 as LGHNA and CDR2 as YSLEER. The CDR3 is 14 amino acids. V shed 0 bases and J shed 5 bases, with 10 bases lying between them. This clonotype originated in a man aged 35-49 years who had recovered from COVID-19. The rearrangement links TRBV4-3 to TRBJ1-2; D perhaps matches TRBD1 (5 bases). Sequenced input: PBMCs or T cells enriched from blood (not recorded which). Here the CDR3 DNA reads TGCGCCAGCAGCCAAGATCGTACAGGTTATGGCTACACCTTC. Translation gives CASSQDRTGYGYTF.